The text below deals with one T cell receptor (beta chain). Its antigen is currently unknown. CDR1 is MDHEN, CDR2 SYDVKM, per germline. With V trimmed by 5 bases and J by 2 bases, 5 bases remained unmatched. CDR3 length: 16 amino acids. This entry belongs to a study of T cell responses to AZD1222 COVID-19 vaccine. Study-wide results and caveats: Only 5 or 6 people who got AZD1222 tested seropositive at baseline. Clonal diversity was possibly underestimated; the donors were predominantly white British and more often female. Repertoire sampling happened only post peak T cell response.

TCRdb keeps only in-frame clones here, not all; method: immunoSEQ multiplex PCR. This table has under 110,000 clones, roughly nine tenths appearing once. The J gene is TRBJ2-6, the V gene TRBV28; 8 bases are shared with TRBD2. The sequence was obtained from an adult in good health. Source: peripheral blood, taken on day 0 of AZD1222 vaccination. The CDR3: CASSQPGGAGANVLTF. The CDR3 DNA reads as TGTGCCAGCAGTCAACCCGGGGGGGCTGGGGCCAACGTCCTGACTTTC.